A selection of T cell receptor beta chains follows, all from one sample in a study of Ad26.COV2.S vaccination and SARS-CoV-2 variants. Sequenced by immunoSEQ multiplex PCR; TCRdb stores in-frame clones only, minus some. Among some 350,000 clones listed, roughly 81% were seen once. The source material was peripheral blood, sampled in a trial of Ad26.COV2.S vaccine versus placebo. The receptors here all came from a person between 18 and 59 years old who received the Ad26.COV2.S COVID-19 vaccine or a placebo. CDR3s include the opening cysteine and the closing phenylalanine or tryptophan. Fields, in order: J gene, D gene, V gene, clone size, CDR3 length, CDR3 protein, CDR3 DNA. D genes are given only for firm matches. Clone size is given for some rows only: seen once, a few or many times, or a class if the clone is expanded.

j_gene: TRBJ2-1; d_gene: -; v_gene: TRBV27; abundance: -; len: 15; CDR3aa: CASSPRGAAYNEQFF; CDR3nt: TGTGCCAGCAGCCCCAGGGGGGCTGCCTACAATGAGCAGTTCTTC
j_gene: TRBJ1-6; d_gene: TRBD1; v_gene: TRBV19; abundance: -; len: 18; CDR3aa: CASSTRLQGSSYNSPLHF; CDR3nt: TGTGCCAGTAGTACCCGACTACAGGGGAGCTCCTATAATTCACCCCTCCACTTT
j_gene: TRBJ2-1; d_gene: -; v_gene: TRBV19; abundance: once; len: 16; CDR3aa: CASSIKPTFSYNEQFF; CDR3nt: TGTGCCAGTAGTATAAAGCCGACATTCTCCTACAATGAGCAGTTCTTC
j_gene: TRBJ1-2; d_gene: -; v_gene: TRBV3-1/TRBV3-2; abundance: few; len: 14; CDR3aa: CASSHTGTDYGYTF; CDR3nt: TGTGCCAGCAGCCATACCGGGACTGACTATGGCTACACCTTC
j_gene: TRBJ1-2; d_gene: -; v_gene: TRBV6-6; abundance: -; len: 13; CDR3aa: CASSYSGAYGYTF; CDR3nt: TGTGCCAGCAGTTACTCAGGGGCGTATGGCTACACCTTC
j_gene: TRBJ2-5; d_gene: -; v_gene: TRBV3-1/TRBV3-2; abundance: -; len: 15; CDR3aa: CASSHRGGGEETQYF; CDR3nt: TGTGCCAGCAGCCATAGGGGGGGCGGAGAAGAGACCCAGTACTTC
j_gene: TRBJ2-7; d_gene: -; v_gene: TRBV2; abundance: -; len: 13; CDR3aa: CASRGWTPYEQYF; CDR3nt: TGTGCCAGCCGGGGGTGGACACCCTACGAGCAGTACTTC
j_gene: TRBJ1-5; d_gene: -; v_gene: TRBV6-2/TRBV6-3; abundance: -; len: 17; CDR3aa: CASSYSWGLGVLQPQHF; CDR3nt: TGTGCCAGCAGTTACTCGTGGGGGCTCGGGGTTCTTCAGCCCCAGCATTTT
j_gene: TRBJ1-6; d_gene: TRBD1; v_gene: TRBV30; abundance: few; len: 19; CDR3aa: CAWSVLRQGAGTYNSPLHF; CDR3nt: TGTGCCTGGAGTGTTCTCCGACAGGGGGCTGGAACCTATAATTCACCCCTCCACTTT
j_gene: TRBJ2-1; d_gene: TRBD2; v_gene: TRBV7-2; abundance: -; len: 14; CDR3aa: CASSLRLAINEQFF; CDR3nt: TGTGCCAGCAGCTTAAGACTAGCCATCAATGAGCAGTTCTTC
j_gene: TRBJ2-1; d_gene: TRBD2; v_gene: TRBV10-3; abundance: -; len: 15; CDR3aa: CAIRSGGASYNEQFF; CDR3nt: TGTGCCATCAGAAGCGGGGGGGCCTCCTACAATGAGCAGTTCTTC
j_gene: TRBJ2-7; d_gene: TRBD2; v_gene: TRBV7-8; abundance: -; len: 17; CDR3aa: CASSLGAPSGVLYEQYF; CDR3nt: TGTGCCAGCAGCTTAGGGGCACCAAGCGGGGTTCTTTACGAGCAGTACTTC
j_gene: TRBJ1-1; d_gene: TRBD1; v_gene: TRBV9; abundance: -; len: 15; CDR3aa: CASSVVKGGATEAFF; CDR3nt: TGTGCCAGCAGCGTAGTGAAAGGGGGCGCGACTGAAGCTTTCTTT
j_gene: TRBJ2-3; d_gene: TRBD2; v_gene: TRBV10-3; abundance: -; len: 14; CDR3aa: CATGGGRGTDTQYF; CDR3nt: TGTGCCACGGGCGGGGGGCGAGGCACAGATACGCAGTATTTT
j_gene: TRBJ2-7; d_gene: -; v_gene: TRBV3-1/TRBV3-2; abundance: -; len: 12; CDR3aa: CASSQSVYEQYF; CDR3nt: TGTGCCAGCAGCCAGAGCGTCTACGAGCAGTACTTC
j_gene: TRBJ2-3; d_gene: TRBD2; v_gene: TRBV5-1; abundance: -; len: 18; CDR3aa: CASSIGLAGRTSTDTQYF; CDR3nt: TGCGCCAGCAGCATTGGACTAGCGGGGCGTACTAGCACAGATACGCAGTATTTT
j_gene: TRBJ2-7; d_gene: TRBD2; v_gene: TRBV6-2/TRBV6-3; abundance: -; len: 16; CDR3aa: CASSAGTSGRPYEQYF; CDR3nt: TGTGCCAGCAGTGCCGGGACTAGCGGGAGGCCCTACGAGCAGTACTTC
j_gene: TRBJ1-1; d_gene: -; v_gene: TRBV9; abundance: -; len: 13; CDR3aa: CASSADMETEAFF; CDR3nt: TGTGCCAGCAGCGCAGATATGGAGACTGAAGCTTTCTTT
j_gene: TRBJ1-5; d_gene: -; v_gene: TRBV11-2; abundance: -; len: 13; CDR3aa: CASSGGGNQPQHF; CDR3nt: TGTGCCAGCAGCGGAGGCGGTAATCAGCCCCAGCATTTT
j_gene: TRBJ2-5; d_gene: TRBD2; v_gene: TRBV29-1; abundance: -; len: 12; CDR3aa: CSVLAGVETQYF; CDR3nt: TGCAGCGTTCTAGCGGGAGTTGAGACCCAGTACTTC
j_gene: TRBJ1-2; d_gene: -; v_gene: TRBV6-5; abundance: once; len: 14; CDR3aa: CATLVGFWYDGYTF; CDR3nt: TGTGCCACCCTCGTCGGTTTCTGGTACGATGGCTACACCTTC
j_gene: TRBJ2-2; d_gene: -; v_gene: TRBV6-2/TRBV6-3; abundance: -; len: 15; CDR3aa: CASSLGQTNTGELFF; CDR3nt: TGTGCCAGCAGCCTAGGACAGACGAACACCGGGGAGCTGTTTTTT
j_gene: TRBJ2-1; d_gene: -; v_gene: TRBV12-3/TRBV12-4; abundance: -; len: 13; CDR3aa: CASTNGESNEQFF; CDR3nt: TGTGCCAGCACAAACGGCGAGTCCAATGAGCAGTTCTTC
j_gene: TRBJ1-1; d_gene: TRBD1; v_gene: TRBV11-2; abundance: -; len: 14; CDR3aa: CASDGGTGGTEAFF; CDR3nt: TGTGCCAGCGATGGTGGGACAGGGGGCACTGAAGCTTTCTTT
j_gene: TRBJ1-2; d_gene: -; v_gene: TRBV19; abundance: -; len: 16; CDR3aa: CASTLGPGGNHYGYTF; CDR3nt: TGTGCCAGTACCCTTGGTCCGGGGGGCAACCACTATGGCTACACCTTC
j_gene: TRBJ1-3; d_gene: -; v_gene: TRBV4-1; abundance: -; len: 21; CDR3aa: CASSQSPFFRGSLISGNTIYF; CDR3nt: TGCGCCAGCAGCCAAAGCCCATTTTTCCGGGGGTCCTTAATCTCTGGAAACACCATATATTTT
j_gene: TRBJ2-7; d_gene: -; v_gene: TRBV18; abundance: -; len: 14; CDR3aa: CASSVGGPSYEQYF; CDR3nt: TGTGCCAGCTCAGTAGGAGGGCCAAGCTACGAGCAGTACTTC
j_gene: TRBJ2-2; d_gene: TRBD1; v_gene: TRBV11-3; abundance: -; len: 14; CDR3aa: CASRLGQGAGELFF; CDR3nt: TGTGCCAGCAGATTGGGACAGGGAGCCGGGGAGCTGTTTTTT
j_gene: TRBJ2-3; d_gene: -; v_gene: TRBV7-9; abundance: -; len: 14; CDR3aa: CASSLDPGADTQYF; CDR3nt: TGTGCCAGCAGCTTAGATCCAGGGGCAGATACGCAGTATTTT
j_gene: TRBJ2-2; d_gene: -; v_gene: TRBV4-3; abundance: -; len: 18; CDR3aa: CASSQRMTVSENTGELFF; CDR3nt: TGCGCCAGCAGCCAGCGGATGACAGTTTCGGAGAACACCGGGGAGCTGTTTTTT
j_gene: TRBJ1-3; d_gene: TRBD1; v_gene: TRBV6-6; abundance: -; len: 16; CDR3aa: CASSYSRGRGENTIYF; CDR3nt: TGTGCCAGCAGTTACTCGAGGGGGCGCGGTGAAAACACCATATATTTT